The 30 T cell receptor beta chains below were found in one sample sequenced in a study of Ad26.COV2.S vaccination and SARS-CoV-2 variants. The data were produced by immunoSEQ multiplex PCR, yet TCRdb's version contains in-frame clones alone and is incomplete. The data show roughly 680,000 clones, with more than 80% seen just once and nearly 1.5% held by the top ten. Regarding treatment: roughly 18 received Ad26.COV2.S at low or high dose, single or two shots; a few received placebo; per-sample allocation not given. Samples came from day 63 after the first vaccine or placebo injection. The material was peripheral blood, obtained in a trial of Ad26.COV2.S vaccine versus placebo. The receptors here all came from a person aged 18-60 years who received the Ad26.COV2.S COVID-19 vaccine or a placebo.

The genes are TRBV2 and TRBJ1-5; D gene ambiguous. The CDR3 is made up of 13 amino acids. Trimming took off 7 bases at V and 4 bases at J, with 11 bases between the two ends. The germline V gene has CDR1 SNHLY and CDR2 FYNNEI. The CDR3 region is CASKTGWNQPQHF. The CDR3 DNA is TGTGCCAGCAAAACGGGTTGGAATCAGCCCCAGCATTTT.

The chain couples TRBV19 to TRBJ2-5; D is possibly TRBD1 (7 bases). The CDR3 loop spans 15 amino acids. In germline, CDR1 is LNHDA, CDR2 SQIVND (reference sequence). V was shortened by 5 bases and J by 5 bases, with 18 bases between the two germline ends. The CDR3 bases are TGTGCCAGTAGTCGACAGGGAACCGGGAGTGAGACCCAGTACTTC. This sequence encodes CASSRQGTGSETQYF.

The chain has TRBV5-1 and TRBJ1-1; no definite D call. Germline CDR1 and CDR2: SGHRS and YFSETQ. This CDR3 region has 17 residues. V lost 8 bases, J lost 1 base, and 24 bases lay in between. CDR3 in DNA: TGCGCCAGTGCAGCCCATTCCGCTCTAATGCCGAACACTGAAGCTTTCTTT. Translated: CASAAHSALMPNTEAFF.

Turning to this clone: Other DNA sequences in this specimen translate into the identical CDR3. The chain joins TRBV5-1 to TRBJ2-5; a weak D match, TRBD1 (6 bases). V lost 3 bases, J lost 1 base, and 7 bases lay in between. CDR3 length: 13 amino acids. CDR1 and CDR2 from the germline V gene are SGHRS and YFSETQ. CDR3 region: CASSWTAQETQYF. In DNA form, the CDR3 reads TGCGCCAGCAGCTGGACAGCCCAAGAGACCCAGTACTTC.

The V call is TRBV6-5, the J call TRBJ1-1; no firm D call. Germline-derived CDR1 and CDR2 are MNHEY and SVGAGI. This CDR3 contains 13 residues. Trimming cost V 2 bases and J 4 bases, with 8 bases left between them. CDR3 nucleotide sequence: TGTGCCAGCAGTTACCACAGAAGCACTGAAGCTTTCTTT. Amino acid sequence: CASSYHRSTEAFF.

The V gene is TRBV27, the J gene TRBJ1-1; tentatively, D is TRBD1 (6 bases). Trimming pared 4 bases from V and 3 bases from J, leaving 9 bases between. Germline V gives CDR1 MNHEY, CDR2 SMNVEV (reference sequence). The CDR3 contains 13 residues. The CDR3 DNA reads TGTGCCAGCAGTTGGGGGCGGGACACTGAAGCTTTCTTT. Its protein product is CASSWGRDTEAFF.

The chain joins TRBV2 to TRBJ2-5; possible D gene TRBD1, 6 bases. CDR3 length: 11 amino acids. The V end was cut by 4 bases, the J end by 13 bases, with 13 bases between. Germline-derived CDR1 and CDR2 are SNHLY and FYNNEI. In DNA form, the CDR3 reads TGTGCCAGCAGTGCCGACAGGCACCTGTACTTC. It specifies CASSADRHLYF.

The chain combines TRBV5-8 with TRBJ1-5; D remains unclear. Trimming cost V 2 bases and J 1 base, with 16 bases left between them. CDR1 SGHTS and CDR2 YDEGEE come from the germline V gene. This CDR3 region has 17 residues. The CDR3 region is CASSFGLGKWSNQPQHF. For the CDR3, the DNA is TGTGCCAGCAGCTTCGGACTAGGGAAATGGAGCAATCAGCCCCAGCATTTT.

The chain is built from TRBV6-5 and TRBJ2-7; 13 positions match TRBD2. Germline lookup yields CDR1 MNHEY and CDR2 SVGAGI. CDR3 length equals 16 residues. Unmatched junction bases numbered 1, after V lost 2 bases and J lost 0 bases. This chain's CDR3 is CASSYRTSGSSYEQYF. CDR3 bases: TGTGCCAGCAGTTACCGGACTAGCGGGAGCTCCTACGAGCAGTACTTC.

This chain links TRBV21-1 with TRBJ2-6; no DNA check was done on the table's D call, TRBD2. TRBV21-1 counts as a pseudogene. The CDR3 consists of 22 residues. The CDR3 protein is CASSSIPGLAGEMASGANVLTF. The CDR3 DNA reads as TGTGCCAGCAGCTCTATTCCGGGACTAGCGGGAGAAATGGCCTCTGGGGCCAACGTCCTGACTTTC.

The V and J genes are TRBV3-1 (or the pseudogene TRBV3-2) and TRBJ2-1; 9 nucleotides line up with TRBD2. This CDR3 is 15 amino acids long. The germline CDR1 and CDR2 sequences are LGHDT and YNNKEL (reference sequence). J lost 4 bases, V lost 3 bases, and 4 bases had no gene match. CDR3 loop: CASSQGSGGYNEQFF. In nucleotides, the CDR3 is TGTGCCAGCAGCCAGGGTAGCGGGGGTTACAATGAGCAGTTCTTC.

This chain uses TRBV29-1 with TRBJ2-7, with 9 bases fitting TRBD2. V gave up 5 bases and J gave up 6 bases; unmatched junction bases: 11. CDR1 SQVTM and CDR2 ANQGSEA come from the germline V gene. This CDR3 comprises 14 residues. CDR3 in amino acids: CSVRAGGSRGEQYF. In DNA form, the CDR3 reads TGCAGCGTTCGAGCGGGAGGTTCCCGTGGCGAGCAGTACTTC.

The chain employs TRBV19 and TRBJ2-3, with 9 bases lining up with TRBD2. J was trimmed by 1 base and V by 1 base; bases with no gene match: 6. Germline V gene data show CDR1 as LNHDA and CDR2 as SQIVND (reference sequence). There are 17 residues in the CDR3. The DNA for the CDR3 is TGTGCCAGTAGTATAGGGTCGGCTAGCGGGGGCACAGATACGCAGTATTTT. Its protein is CASSIGSASGGTDTQYF.

The rearrangement links TRBV5-1 to TRBJ1-4; D call uncertain. Looked up from germline, CDR1 is SGHRS and CDR2 is YFSETQ. Trimming stripped 1 base from V and 0 bases from J, with 7 bases between. The CDR3 length is 15 residues. Here the CDR3 DNA reads TGCGCCAGCAGCTTGTACCTTGCAACTAATGAAAAACTGTTTTTT. It is translated as CASSLYLATNEKLFF.

The chain recombines TRBV6-2 or TRBV6-3 with TRBJ1-6; D ambiguous. Trimming took 4 bases from V and 14 from J, leaving 9 bases between them. CDR1 is MNHEY, CDR2 SVGEGT, per germline. The CDR3 spans 11 residues. This CDR3 reads CASSFGYALHF. The CDR3, as DNA: TGTGCCAGCAGTTTCGGATATGCCCTCCACTTT.

CDR3 region: CASSPRLMQETQYF. CDR3 nucleotide sequence: TGTGCCAGCAGCCCCCGACTGATGCAAGAGACCCAGTACTTC. The chain combines TRBV13 with TRBJ2-5; the D is unclear. CDR3 length: 14 amino acids. Trimming stripped 5 bases from V and 2 bases from J, with 12 bases between. Germline-derived CDR1 and CDR2 are PRHDT and FYEKMQ (reference sequence).

This rearrangement joins TRBV19 to TRBJ1-1; a weak D match, TRBD1 (5 bases). Looked up from germline, CDR1 is LNHDA and CDR2 is SQIVND (reference sequence). This CDR3 has 16 amino acids. Deletions cut 5 bases from V and 0 bases from J, with 16 bases between. This chain's CDR3 is CASSANSGFMNTEAFF. CDR3 nucleotides: TGTGCCAGTAGTGCGAACTCAGGGTTTATGAACACTGAAGCTTTCTTT.

The gene calls are TRBV4-2 and TRBJ2-5; a possible D gene is TRBD2 (6 bases). Trimming cost V 5 bases and J 1 base, with 11 bases left between them. The CDR3 contains 14 residues. Per germline, CDR1 LGHNA and CDR2 YNFKEQ. CDR3: CASSKVGGQETQYF. The CDR3 DNA follows: TGTGCCAGCAGCAAGGTGGGGGGCCAAGAGACCCAGTACTTC.

This chain connects TRBV19 to TRBJ2-7, with D possibly TRBD2 on 6 matching bases. The CDR3 consists of 12 residues. V was trimmed by 4 bases and J by 8 bases, leaving 12 bases between them. Germline values: CDR1 LNHDA, CDR2 SQIVND (reference sequence). Written as DNA, the CDR3 is TGTGCCAGTAGTACCGGGACTTACCAGCAGTACTTC. It translates to CASSTGTYQQYF. Supplemented by reference TRBV19 and TRBJ2-7, the full variable domain reads DGGITQSPKYLFRKEGQNVTLSCEQNLNHDAMYWYRQDPGQGLRLIYYSQIVNDFQKGDIAEGYSVSREKKESFPLTVTSAQKNPTAFYLCASSTGTYQQYFGPGTRLTVT.

Only one count was recorded for this clone. The chain recombines TRBV4-2 with TRBJ2-7, with 10 bases lining up with TRBD2. This CDR3 has 17 residues. The trim removed 4 bases at V and 2 bases at J, leaving 11 bases unmatched. The germline V gene encodes CDR1 LGHNA and CDR2 YNFKEQ. The chain's CDR3 is CASSRQAGTSEPYEQYF. The CDR3 DNA is TGTGCCAGCAGCCGACAGGCCGGGACTAGCGAACCCTACGAGCAGTACTTC.

This chain links TRBV5-1 with TRBJ2-1, with TRBD2 matching over 11 bases. Trimming at V came to 4 bases and at J to 7 bases, leaving 7 bases not matched to a gene. The germline gives CDR1 SGHRS, CDR2 YFSETQ. This CDR3 is built from 15 residues. The CDR3 here is CASSERTSGPNEQFF. Written as DNA, the CDR3 is TGCGCCAGCAGCGAGCGGACTAGCGGGCCTAATGAGCAGTTCTTC. Together with reference TRBV5-1 and TRBJ2-1, the CDR3 gives the full variable domain: KAGVTQTPRYLIKTRGQQVTLSCSPISGHRSVSWYQQTPGQGLQFLFEYFSETQRNKGNFPGRFSGRQFSNSRSEMNVSTLELGDSALYLCASSERTSGPNEQFFGPGTRLTVL.

The chain links TRBV10-1 to TRBJ2-5; no clear D. The CDR3 consists of 13 residues. V was shortened by 3 bases and J by 1 base, with 6 bases between the two germline ends. Germline loops: CDR1 WNHNN, CDR2 SYGVQD (reference sequence). The CDR3 region is CASSDYVQETQYF. CDR3 DNA: TGCGCCAGCAGTGATTATGTCCAAGAGACCCAGTACTTC.

The chain joins TRBV7-2 to TRBJ2-1, with 12 positions matching TRBD1. The CDR3 loop spans 16 amino acids. The germline gives CDR1 SGHTA, CDR2 FQGNSA. Trimming removed 1 base from V and 7 bases from J; junction bases left unmatched: 5. DNA for the CDR3: TGTGCCAGCAGCTTAGGGGACAGGGGGCGAGGGAATGAGCAGTTCTTC. Amino acid sequence: CASSLGDRGRGNEQFF.

The rearrangement uses TRBV29-1 and TRBJ2-5; a possible D gene is TRBD2 (7 bases). The germline V gene encodes CDR1 SQVTM and CDR2 ANQGSEA. This CDR3 has 12 amino acids. V was pared by 2 bases and J by 5 bases, with 9 bases between. CDR3 nucleotides: TGCAGCGTTGAAAAGGGGGGGGAGACCCAGTACTTC. Amino acid sequence: CSVEKGGETQYF.

The J gene is TRBJ2-7, the V gene TRBV19, with D possibly TRBD2 on 6 matching bases. This CDR3 has 15 residues. V was trimmed by 5 bases and J by 3 bases, leaving 17 bases between them. Germline V gives CDR1 LNHDA, CDR2 SQIVND (reference sequence). CDR3 DNA sequence: TGTGCCAGTAGTGTGACCGGGACTCCTCACTACGAGCAGTACTTC. The encoded protein is CASSVTGTPHYEQYF.

This chain links TRBV2 with TRBJ2-5, with a tentative D call TRBD1 (7 bases). CDR3 length: 14 amino acids. V gave up 2 bases and J gave up 5 bases, with 12 bases separating them. The germline V gene encodes CDR1 SNHLY and CDR2 FYNNEI. Here the CDR3 reads CASSEQGGGETQYF. The DNA of the CDR3 is TGTGCCAGCAGTGAACAGGGGGGCGGGGAGACCCAGTACTTC. Variable domain in full (rest from reference TRBV2 and TRBJ2-5): EPEVTQTPSHQVTQMGQEVILRCVPISNHLYFYWYRQILGQKVEFLVSFYNNEISEKSEIFDDQFSVERPDGSNFTLKIRSTKLEDSAMYFCASSEQGGGETQYFGPGTRLLVL.

J is TRBJ2-7 and V is TRBV3-1 (or the pseudogene TRBV3-2), with 9 bases that match TRBD2. This CDR3 is 16 amino acids long. Germline lookup yields CDR1 LGHDT and CDR2 YNNKEL (reference sequence). V lost 0 bases and J lost 6; bases outside the gene matches: 9. As DNA, the CDR3 is TGTGCCAGCAGCCAAGAGTCTGGCGGGAGGGTGGGCGAGCAGTACTTC. This translates into CASSQESGGRVGEQYF.

V and J are TRBV4-2 and TRBJ2-1, with D possibly being TRBD2 (6 bases). This CDR3 region has 15 residues. Germline CDR1 and CDR2: LGHNA and YNFKEQ. V lost 0 bases to trimming and J lost 6 bases, with 12 bases between them. The CDR3 is CASSQEVEGRNEQFF. The CDR3 region has the DNA TGTGCCAGCAGCCAAGAGGTGGAGGGGCGCAATGAGCAGTTCTTC.

This chain links TRBV27 with TRBJ1-5, with 10 bases aligning to TRBD1. Germline CDR1 reads MNHEY; CDR2 reads SMNVEV (reference sequence). The trim removed 6 bases at V and 4 bases at J, leaving 3 bases unmatched. The CDR3 covers 14 residues. The CDR3 sequence: CASRGTGENQPQHF. The CDR3 DNA reads TGTGCCAGCAGAGGGACAGGGGAAAATCAGCCCCAGCATTTT.

The rearrangement links TRBV27 to TRBJ2-3, with 8 bases aligning to TRBD2. V shed 3 bases, J shed 1 base, and the junction held 6 bases outside the gene matches. Germline lookup yields CDR1 MNHEY and CDR2 SMNVEV (reference sequence). This CDR3 is 16 amino acids long. For the CDR3, the DNA is TGTGCCAGCAGTTTCACAGCGGGAGCCGGCACAGATACGCAGTATTTT. Amino acids: CASSFTAGAGTDTQYF.